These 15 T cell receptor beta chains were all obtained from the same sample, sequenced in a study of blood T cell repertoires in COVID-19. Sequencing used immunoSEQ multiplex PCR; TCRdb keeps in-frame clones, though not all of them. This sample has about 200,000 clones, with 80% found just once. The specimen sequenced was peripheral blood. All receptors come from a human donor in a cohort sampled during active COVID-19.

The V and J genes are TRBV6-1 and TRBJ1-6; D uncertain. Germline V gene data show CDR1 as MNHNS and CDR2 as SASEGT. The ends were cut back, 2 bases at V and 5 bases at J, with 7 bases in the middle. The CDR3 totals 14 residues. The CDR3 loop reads CASSETVNNSPLHF. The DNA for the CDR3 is TGTGCCAGCAGTGAAACAGTGAATAATTCACCCCTCCACTTT.

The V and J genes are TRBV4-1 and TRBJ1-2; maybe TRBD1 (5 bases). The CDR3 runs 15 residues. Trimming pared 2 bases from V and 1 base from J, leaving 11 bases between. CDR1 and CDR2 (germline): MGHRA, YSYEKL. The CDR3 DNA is TGCGCCAGCAGCCAACGACAGCGCCTTAACTATGGCTACACCTTC. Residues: CASSQRQRLNYGYTF.

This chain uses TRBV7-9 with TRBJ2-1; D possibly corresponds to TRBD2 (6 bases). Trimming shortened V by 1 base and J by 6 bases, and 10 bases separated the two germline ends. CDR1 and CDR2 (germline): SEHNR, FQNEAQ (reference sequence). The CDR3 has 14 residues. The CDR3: CASSLGAGLNEQFF. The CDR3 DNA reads TGTGCCAGCAGCTTAGGGGCGGGGCTCAATGAGCAGTTCTTC.

DNA for the CDR3: TGTGCCAGCAGTCCAACCAGGGGTCAAGAGACCCAGTACTTC. This sequence encodes CASSPTRGQETQYF. This chain connects TRBV6-5 to TRBJ2-5; TRBD1 is a possible D gene (6 bases). The CDR3 extends over 14 amino acids. CDR1 is MNHEY and CDR2 is SVGAGI in the germline V gene. V was clipped by 5 bases and J by 2 bases, with 12 bases between them.

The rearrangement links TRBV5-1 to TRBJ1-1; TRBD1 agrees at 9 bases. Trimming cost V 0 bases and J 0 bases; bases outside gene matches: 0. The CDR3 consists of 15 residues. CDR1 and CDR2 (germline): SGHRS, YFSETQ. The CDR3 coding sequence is TGCGCCAGCAGCTTGGGGGACAGGGTGAACACTGAAGCTTTCTTT. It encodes CASSLGDRVNTEAFF.

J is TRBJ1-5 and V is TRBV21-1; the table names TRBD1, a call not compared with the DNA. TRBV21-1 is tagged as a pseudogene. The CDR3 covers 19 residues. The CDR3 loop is CASSKAPREGEYSNQPQHF. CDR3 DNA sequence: TGTGCCAGCAGCAAGGCCCCGAGAGAGGGGGAGTATAGCAATCAGCCCCAGCATTTT.

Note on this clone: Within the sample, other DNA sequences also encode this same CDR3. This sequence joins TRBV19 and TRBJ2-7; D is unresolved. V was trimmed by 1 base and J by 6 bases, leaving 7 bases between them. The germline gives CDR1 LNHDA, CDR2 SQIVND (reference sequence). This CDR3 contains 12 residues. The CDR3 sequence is CASSIAPGEQYF. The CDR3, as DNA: TGTGCCAGTAGTATAGCCCCCGGCGAGCAGTACTTC.

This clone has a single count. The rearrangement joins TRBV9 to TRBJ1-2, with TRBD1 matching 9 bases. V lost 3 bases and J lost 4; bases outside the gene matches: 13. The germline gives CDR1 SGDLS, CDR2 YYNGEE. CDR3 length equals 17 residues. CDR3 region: CASSESPRDREFYGYTF. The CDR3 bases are TGTGCCAGCAGCGAATCCCCCCGGGACAGGGAATTCTATGGCTACACCTTC. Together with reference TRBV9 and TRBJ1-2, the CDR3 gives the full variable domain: DSGVTQTPKHLITATGQRVTLRCSPRSGDLSVYWYQQSLDQGLQFLIQYYNGEERAKGNILERFSAQQFPDLHSELNLSSLELGDSALYFCASSESPRDREFYGYTFGSGTRLTVV.

The CDR3: CASSPLRGGGTGELFF. DNA for the CDR3: TGTGCCAGCAGCCCTCTTCGGGGGGGCGGCACCGGGGAGCTGTTTTTT. The chain combines TRBV11-2 with TRBJ2-2; 8 positions match TRBD2. Unmatched junction bases numbered 9, after V lost 5 bases and J lost 4 bases. Germline CDR1 is SGHAT and CDR2 is FQNNGV. The CDR3 has 16 amino acids.

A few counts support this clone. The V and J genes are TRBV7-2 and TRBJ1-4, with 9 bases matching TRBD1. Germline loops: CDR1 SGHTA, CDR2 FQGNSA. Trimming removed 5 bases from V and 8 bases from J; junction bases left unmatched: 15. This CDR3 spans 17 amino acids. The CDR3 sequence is CASSHHSGGTGNEKLFF. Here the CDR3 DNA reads TGTGCCAGCAGCCATCATTCGGGCGGGACAGGGAACGAAAAACTGTTTTTT.

The CDR3 DNA reads TGTGCCAGCAGCCCCGGGACACTCGTGTGGCGGGATACGCAGTATTTT. This encodes CASSPGTLVWRDTQYF. The J gene is TRBJ2-3, the V gene TRBV7-2; possibly TRBD1 for D (6 bases). The CDR3 is 16 residues long. Trimming pared 5 bases from V and 6 bases from J, leaving 21 bases between. Germline V gene lookup returns CDR1 SGHTA and CDR2 FQGNSA.

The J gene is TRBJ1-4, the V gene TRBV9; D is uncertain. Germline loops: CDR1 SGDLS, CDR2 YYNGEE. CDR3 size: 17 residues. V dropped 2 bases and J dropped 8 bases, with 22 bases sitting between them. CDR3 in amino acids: CASSVAGDREVREKLFF. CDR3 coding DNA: TGTGCCAGCAGCGTCGCGGGTGACCGGGAGGTGCGGGAAAAACTGTTTTTT.

CDR3 residues: CASYQGAGTGELFF. The CDR3 DNA reads as TGTGCCAGCTACCAGGGGGCCGGCACCGGGGAGCTGTTTTTT. V usage is TRBV11-2 and J usage is TRBJ2-2; 8 bases agree with TRBD1. Germline-derived CDR1 and CDR2 are SGHAT and FQNNGV. V lost 8 bases to trimming and J lost 4 bases; unmatched junction nucleotides: 6. There are 14 residues in the CDR3. The variable domain in full, with the rest retrieved from reference TRBV11-2 and TRBJ2-2, is EAGVAQSPRYKIIEKRQSVAFWCNPISGHATLYWYQQILGQGPKLLIQFQNNGVVDDSQLPKDRFSAERLKGVDSTLKIQPAKLEDSAVYLCASYQGAGTGELFFGEGSRLTVL.

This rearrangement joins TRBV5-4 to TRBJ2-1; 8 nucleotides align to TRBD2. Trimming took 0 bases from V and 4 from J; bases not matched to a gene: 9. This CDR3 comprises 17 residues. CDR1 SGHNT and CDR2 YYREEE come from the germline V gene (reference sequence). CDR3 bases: TGTGCCAGCAGCTTGGCCCCGACGGGAGGGCCTTACAATGAGCAGTTCTTC. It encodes CASSLAPTGGPYNEQFF.

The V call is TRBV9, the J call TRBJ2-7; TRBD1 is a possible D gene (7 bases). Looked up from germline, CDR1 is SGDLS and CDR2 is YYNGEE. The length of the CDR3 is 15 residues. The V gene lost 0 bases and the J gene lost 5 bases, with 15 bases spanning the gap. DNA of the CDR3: TGTGCCAGCAGCGTAGATGCCAGGGGGGTAGACGAGCAGTACTTC. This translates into CASSVDARGVDEQYF.